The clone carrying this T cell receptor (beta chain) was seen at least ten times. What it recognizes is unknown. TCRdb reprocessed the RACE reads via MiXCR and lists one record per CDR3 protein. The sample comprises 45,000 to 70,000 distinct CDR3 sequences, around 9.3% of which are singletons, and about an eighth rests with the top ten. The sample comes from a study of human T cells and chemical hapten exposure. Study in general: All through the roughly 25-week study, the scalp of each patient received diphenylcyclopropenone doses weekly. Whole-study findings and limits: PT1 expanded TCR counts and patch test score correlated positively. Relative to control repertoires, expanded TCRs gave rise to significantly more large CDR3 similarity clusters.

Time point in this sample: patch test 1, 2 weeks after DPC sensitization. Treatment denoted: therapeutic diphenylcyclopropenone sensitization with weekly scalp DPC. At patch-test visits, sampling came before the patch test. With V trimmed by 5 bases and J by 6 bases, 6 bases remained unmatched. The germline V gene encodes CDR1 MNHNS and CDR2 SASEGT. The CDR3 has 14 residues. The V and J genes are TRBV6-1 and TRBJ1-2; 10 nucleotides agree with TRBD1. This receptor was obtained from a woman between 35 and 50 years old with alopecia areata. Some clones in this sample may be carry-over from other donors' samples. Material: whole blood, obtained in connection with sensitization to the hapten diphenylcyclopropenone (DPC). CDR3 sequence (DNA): TGTGCCAGCAGTTTACGACAGGGGGCAGATGGCTACACCTTC. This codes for CASSLRQGADGYTF.